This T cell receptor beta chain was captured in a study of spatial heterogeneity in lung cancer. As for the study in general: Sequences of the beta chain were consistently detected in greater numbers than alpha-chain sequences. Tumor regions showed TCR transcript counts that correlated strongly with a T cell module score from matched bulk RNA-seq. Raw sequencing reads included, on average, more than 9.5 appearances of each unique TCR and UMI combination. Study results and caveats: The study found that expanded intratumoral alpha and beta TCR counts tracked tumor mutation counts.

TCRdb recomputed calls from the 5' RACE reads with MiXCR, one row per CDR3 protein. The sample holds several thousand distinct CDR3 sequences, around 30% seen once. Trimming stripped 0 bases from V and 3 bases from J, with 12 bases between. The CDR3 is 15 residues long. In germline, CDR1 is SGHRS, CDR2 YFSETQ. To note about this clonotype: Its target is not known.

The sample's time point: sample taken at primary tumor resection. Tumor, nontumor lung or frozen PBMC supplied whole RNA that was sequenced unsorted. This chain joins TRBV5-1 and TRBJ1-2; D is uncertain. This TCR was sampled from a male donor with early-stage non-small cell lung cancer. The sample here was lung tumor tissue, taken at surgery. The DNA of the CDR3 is TGCGCCAGCAGCTTGGGCACGAACCCCGACTATGGCTACACCTTC. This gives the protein CASSLGTNPDYGYTF.